The clone carrying this T cell receptor beta chain was seen only a few times. The sample originates from a study of T cells in Graves' hyperthyroidism and ophthalmopathy. V lost 1 base to trimming and J lost 7 bases, with 5 bases between them. This CDR3 has 11 residues. The V gene's germline CDR1 is GTSNPN and CDR2 SVGIG (reference sequence). Researchers defined stable Graves' hyperthyroidism as no ophthalmopathy progression within 18 months. Uncontrolled infections, other autoimmune diseases, pregnancy or lactation led to exclusion of patients. Used for diagnoses were clinical symptoms, serum thyroxine and TRAb, thyroid ultrasound and orbital computed tomography. Regions amplified from RNA transcripts were the TCR beta CDR3 regions. Initially, a first-round RT-PCR of the TCR CDR3 employed the HTBI primer set. TCRdb passed the multiplex PCR reads through MiXCR, listing each CDR3 protein once. The table has about 700,000 distinct CDR3 sequences, 14% seen once.

The source of this sequence is a young woman with Graves' hyperthyroidism. Sequencing used blood. The chain is built from TRBV30 and TRBJ2-4; D tentatively reads TRBD1 or TRBD2 (5 bases each). The CDR3 nucleotides read TGTGCCTGGAGTGGGGGGAACATTCAGTACTTC. Its protein is CAWSGGNIQYF. The full variable domain, with the rest looked up from reference TRBV30 and TRBJ2-4, is SQTIHQWPATLVQPVGSPLSLECTVEGTSNPNLYWYRQAAGRGLQLLFYSVGIGQISSEVPQNLSASRPQDRQFILSSKKLLLSDSGFYLCAWSGGNIQYFGAGTRLSVL.